Shown below are 30 T cell receptor beta chains from a single sample sequenced in a study of vaccination effects on CD4 cells after COVID-19. Before sequencing, viral peptide pools were used by the ViraFEST assay to expand antigen-specific CD4+ T cells. With 10 days of culture completed, CD4+ T cells were isolated. Two doses of BNT162b2 or mRNA-1273 vaccine were administered to participants. Clones were sequenced by immunoSEQ multiplex PCR, and TCRdb holds only the in-frame ones, with some missing. In the table there are around 30,000 clones, 73% of which are singletons. Which antigens these TCRs recognize remains unknown. The sample was CD4+ T cells from PBMCs cultured with HCoV-NL63 spike peptides, taken after COVID-19 vaccination. The receptor set was obtained from a human donor who received a COVID-19 vaccine.

V usage is TRBV2 and J usage is TRBJ1-1; TRBD1 matches at 7 bases. V trimming: 6 bases; J trimming: 2 bases; junction bases outside the gene matches: 3. This CDR3 has 13 amino acids. CDR1 and CDR2 from the germline V gene are SNHLY and FYNNEI. CDR3 DNA: TGTGCCAGCAGCCAGGGGGGTAACACTGAAGCTTTCTTT. Its protein product is CASSQGGNTEAFF.

V usage is TRBV28 and J usage is TRBJ1-2, with D unresolved. The V and J ends lost 8 bases and 5 bases respectively, with 15 bases between them. Germline V gene data show CDR1 as MDHEN and CDR2 as SYDVKM. The CDR3 covers 13 residues. The CDR3 sequence: CASLQVGRYGYTF. The DNA for the CDR3 is TGTGCCAGCTTGCAGGTTGGGCGATATGGCTACACCTTC.

J is TRBJ2-3 and V is TRBV10-3; D gene ambiguous. The V end lost 8 bases, the J end lost 2 bases, and 8 bases lay between the germline ends. The CDR3 runs 12 residues. Germline values: CDR1 ENHRY, CDR2 SYGVKD. Written as DNA, the CDR3 is TGTGCCATCGGGCCTGCCACAGATACGCAGTATTTT. Amino acids: CAIGPATDTQYF.

About this clone itself: At one end the junction does not follow the germline gene, possibly because of a read error. The chain's CDR3 is CASCLGQGGSYEQYF. The CDR3 nucleotides are TGTGCCAGCTGCTTGGGTCAGGGGGGCTCCTACGAGCAGTACTTC. The V call is TRBV7-8, the J call TRBJ2-7; TRBD1 might be the D (7 bases). Looked up from germline, CDR1 is SGHVS and CDR2 is FQNEAQ. The CDR3 contains 15 residues.

CDR3 amino acids: CASSSHTGTSGSVADTQYF. CDR3 in DNA: TGTGCCAGCAGCTCCCACACCGGGACTAGCGGGAGTGTAGCAGATACGCAGTATTTT. This chain connects TRBV6-6 to TRBJ2-3, with 14 bases matching TRBD2. This CDR3 spans 19 amino acids. V was pared by 6 bases and J by 4 bases, with 15 bases of the junction left unmatched. In germline, CDR1 is MNHNY, CDR2 SVGAGI (reference sequence).

The rearrangement joins TRBV6-5 to TRBJ1-2; D possibly corresponds to TRBD1 (5 bases). Germline V gene lookup returns CDR1 MNHEY and CDR2 SVGAGI. V was clipped by 0 bases and J by 2 bases, with 10 bases between them. CDR3 length: 15 residues. The CDR3 DNA follows: TGTGCCAGCAGTTACTCCTCAGGGACCAACTATGGCTACACCTTC. This translates into CASSYSSGTNYGYTF.

This chain links TRBV19 with TRBJ1-1, with D unclear. CDR1 and CDR2 from the germline V gene are LNHDA and SQIVND (reference sequence). Trimming pared 6 bases from V and 1 base from J, leaving 9 bases between. This CDR3 spans 13 amino acids. The CDR3 nucleotides read TGTGCCAGTAGACTTACAGAGAACACTGAAGCTTTCTTT. Translating it yields CASRLTENTEAFF. The full variable domain, in which reference TRBV19 and TRBJ1-1 provide the parts outside the CDR3, is DGGITQSPKYLFRKEGQNVTLSCEQNLNHDAMYWYRQDPGQGLRLIYYSQIVNDFQKGDIAEGYSVSREKKESFPLTVTSAQKNPTAFYLCASRLTENTEAFFGQGTRLTVV.

The gene calls are TRBV10-3 and TRBJ2-3; the D is unclear. The CDR3 has 12 amino acids. V dropped 10 bases and J dropped 4 bases, with 12 bases sitting between them. The germline gives CDR1 ENHRY, CDR2 SYGVKD. CDR3 sequence (DNA): TGTGCCACGTCCACTGAGGCAGATACGCAGTATTTT. The encoded protein is CATSTEADTQYF.

The chain recombines TRBV6-5 with TRBJ2-5, with 8 positions matching TRBD2. The junction had 9 bases not matched to a gene; V was cut back by 6 bases and J by 3 bases. Germline V gene data show CDR1 as MNHEY and CDR2 as SVGAGI. This CDR3 has 15 amino acids. The CDR3 DNA follows: TGTGCCAGCAGCGTGGGTTTGGGACTAGAAGAGACCCAGTACTTC. Translated, it gives CASSVGLGLEETQYF.

This clone showed up just once. The chain couples TRBV4-2 to TRBJ2-5; TRBD2 agrees at 9 bases. Germline V gene sequence: CDR1 LGHNA, CDR2 YNFKEQ. CDR3 length: 16 residues. Trimming at V came to 1 base and at J to 2 bases, leaving 5 bases not matched to a gene. This chain's CDR3 is CASSQGTSVRQETQYF. CDR3 nucleotides: TGTGCCAGCAGCCAAGGGACTAGCGTGAGGCAAGAGACCCAGTACTTC.

A single count supports this clone. J is TRBJ2-5 and V is TRBV5-1, with 7 bases lining up with TRBD1. Trimming took 3 bases from V and 1 from J; bases not matched to a gene: 9. This CDR3 region has 16 residues. Germline assignment: CDR1 SGHRS and CDR2 YFSETQ. DNA for the CDR3: TGCGCCAGCAGCTCTCAAGGGGGCTCCGCCCAAGAGACCCAGTACTTC. Residues: CASSSQGGSAQETQYF.

This chain joins TRBV5-1 and TRBJ2-5; perhaps D is TRBD1 or TRBD2 (5 bases each). The V end lost 5 bases, the J end lost 1 base, and 12 bases lay between the germline ends. This CDR3 spans 14 amino acids. Looked up from germline, CDR1 is SGHRS and CDR2 is YFSETQ. The CDR3 here is CASSRDPGQETQYF. Here the CDR3 DNA reads TGCGCCAGCAGTAGGGACCCAGGCCAAGAGACCCAGTACTTC.

The CDR3 DNA sequence: TGTGCCAGCAGCCGGGGCGGGAGCTCCTACAATGAGCAGTTCTTC. The encoded protein is CASSRGGSSYNEQFF. The V and J genes are TRBV7-9 and TRBJ2-1, with 7 bases matching TRBD2. CDR3 length: 15 amino acids. V trimming: 5 bases; J trimming: 0 bases; junction bases outside the gene matches: 4. The germline CDR1 and CDR2 sequences are SEHNR and FQNEAQ (reference sequence).

This clone was seen only once. V is TRBV4-1 and J is TRBJ1-3; 7 nucleotides agree with TRBD1. The CDR3 length is 16 residues. Per the germline V gene, CDR1 is MGHRA and CDR2 is YSYEKL. J was trimmed by 3 bases and V by 1 base; bases with no gene match: 6. CDR3 DNA sequence: TGCGCCAGCAGCCAAGTTGACAGGGCAGTTGGAAACACCATATATTTT. Its translation: CASSQVDRAVGNTIYF.

This clone showed up just once. V usage is TRBV15 and J usage is TRBJ2-2; D is unclear. This CDR3 comprises 15 residues. Trimming removed 5 bases from V and 1 base from J, with 11 bases in between. Germline CDR1 is LNHNV and CDR2 is YYDKDF (reference sequence). This CDR3 is CATSEPRKNTGELFF. CDR3 coding DNA: TGTGCCACCAGCGAACCACGGAAGAACACCGGGGAGCTGTTTTTT.

The gene calls are TRBV4-1 and TRBJ2-7; D is tentatively TRBD1 or TRBD2 (6 bases each). V dropped 0 bases and J dropped 6 bases, with 15 bases sitting between them. Per the germline V gene, CDR1 is MGHRA and CDR2 is YSYEKL. The CDR3 totals 15 residues. CDR3 sequence: CASSQDRVRGGEQYF. Here the CDR3 DNA reads TGCGCCAGCAGCCAAGATAGGGTCAGGGGAGGCGAGCAGTACTTC.

This clone has just a few counts. The chain combines TRBV18 with TRBJ2-3; D call uncertain. V dropped 0 bases and J dropped 3 bases, with 4 bases sitting between them. Looked up from germline, CDR1 is KGHSH and CDR2 is LQKENI. CDR3 length: 13 residues. CDR3 coding DNA: TGTGCCAGCTCACCACCAACTACAGATACGCAGTATTTT. It translates to CASSPPTTDTQYF.

The chain employs TRBV6-6 and TRBJ1-5; possibly TRBD1 for D (5 bases). V lost 0 bases and J lost 6, with 9 bases in between. Germline CDR1 and CDR2: MNHNY and SVGAGI (reference sequence). CDR3 length equals 14 residues. CDR3 in DNA: TGTGCCAGCAGTTACTCGGTGGGGCTTCAGCCCCAGCATTTT. Translated: CASSYSVGLQPQHF.

About this clone: At one of its ends the junction is not consistent with the germline gene, which may arise from a read error. CDR3: CAGSQEGVGSPNTGELFF. CDR3 nucleotide sequence: TGTGCCGGCAGCCAAGAGGGGGTGGGGAGCCCCAACACCGGGGAGCTGTTTTTT. The chain carries TRBV3-1 (or the pseudogene TRBV3-2) and TRBJ2-2; a weak D match, TRBD1 (6 bases). The CDR3 is 18 residues long. From germline, CDR1 is LGHDT and CDR2 YNNKEL (reference sequence).

This clone has only a few counts. The V and J genes are TRBV5-1 and TRBJ1-2, with TRBD1 matching over 7 bases. Germline V gives CDR1 SGHRS, CDR2 YFSETQ. V was pared by 0 bases and J by 8 bases, with 7 bases of the junction left unmatched. The length of the CDR3 is 14 residues. The CDR3 spells CASSLGVGGAGYTF. The CDR3 coding sequence is TGCGCCAGCAGCTTGGGGGTAGGGGGCGCCGGCTACACCTTC.

V and J are TRBV6-1 and TRBJ1-2; D gene ambiguous. The CDR3 runs to 10 residues. Germline CDR1 reads MNHNS; CDR2 reads SASEGT. The ends were cut back, 2 bases at V and 8 bases at J, with 3 bases in the middle. The CDR3 protein is CASSELGYTF. CDR3 DNA: TGTGCCAGCAGTGAATTAGGCTACACCTTC.

The genes are TRBV19 and TRBJ1-1; D is possibly TRBD1 (5 bases). Trimming left V 7 bases short and J 1 base short, with 16 bases between. Germline V CDR1 and CDR2: LNHDA, SQIVND (reference sequence). The CDR3 covers 15 residues. Here the CDR3 DNA reads TGTGCCAGTACCCCTACCGGTGGGGGGAACACTGAAGCTTTCTTT. Translated: CASTPTGGGNTEAFF.

This chain uses TRBV15 with TRBJ2-2; the D gene is possibly TRBD1 (6 bases). Between the trimmed V and J ends, which lost 0 bases and 1 base, there was a span of 15 bases. This CDR3 is 18 amino acids long. CDR1 is LNHNV, CDR2 YYDKDF, per germline (reference sequence). For the CDR3, the DNA is TGTGCCACCAGCAGAGAATTGTTGGGACAAATGAACACCGGGGAGCTGTTTTTT. Translation: CATSRELLGQMNTGELFF.

As regards this clone: One end of the junction fails to match germline, which may point to a read error. The chain combines TRBV6-2 or TRBV6-3 with TRBJ1-4; D is possibly TRBD1 (6 bases). This CDR3 contains 18 residues. Looked up from germline, CDR1 is MNHEY and CDR2 is SVGEGT. The CDR3 sequence: CASRYSGTSIPTNEKLFF. In DNA, the CDR3 is TGTGCCAGCAGATACTCCGGGACAAGCATCCCAACTAATGAAAAACTGTTTTTT.

The DNA of the CDR3 is TGTGCCTGGGGGTTTGAAAATCAGCCCCAGCATTTT. Translated: CAWGFENQPQHF. The chain links TRBV30 to TRBJ1-5, with D unresolved. Trimming shortened V by 5 bases and J by 4 bases, and 9 bases separated the two germline ends. The CDR3 runs to 12 residues. Germline V lookup: CDR1 GTSNPN, CDR2 SVGIG (reference sequence).

V usage is TRBV6-5 and J usage is TRBJ2-1; 12 positions match TRBD2. V was pared by 6 bases and J by 10 bases, with 10 bases of the junction left unmatched. The CDR3 is made up of 15 amino acids. Germline assignment: CDR1 MNHEY and CDR2 SVGAGI. The CDR3 DNA reads TGTGCCAGCAGCCAGAGGACTAGCGGGAAGGGCGAGCAGTTCTTC. It encodes CASSQRTSGKGEQFF.

This clone has just a few counts. The chain has TRBV20-1 and TRBJ1-1; 12 bases fit TRBD1. The CDR3 extends over 14 amino acids. V dropped 3 bases and J dropped 10; count of bases not matched to a gene: 9. The germline V gene encodes CDR1 DFQATT and CDR2 SNEGSKA (reference sequence). The CDR3 sequence is CSASSGDRGRGAFF. CDR3 sequence (DNA): TGCAGTGCTAGTTCTGGGGACAGGGGGCGGGGAGCTTTCTTT.

J is TRBJ1-2 and V is TRBV7-9; maybe TRBD1 (5 bases). The CDR3 consists of 13 residues. V was clipped by 3 bases and J by 5 bases, with 10 bases between them. CDR1 is SEHNR and CDR2 is FQNEAQ in the germline V gene (reference sequence). The CDR3 nucleotides read TGTGCCAGCAGCTTGGGGCTACCTTATGGCTACACCTTC. This codes for CASSLGLPYGYTF.

The chain carries TRBV5-5 and TRBJ2-5; 14 positions match TRBD2. The V segment lost 4 bases and the J segment 5 bases; nucleotides outside the gene matches: 7. The CDR3 spans 16 residues. Per the germline V gene, CDR1 is SGHKS and CDR2 is YYEKEE (reference sequence). This CDR3 reads CASSQGLAGETETQYF. For the CDR3, the DNA is TGTGCCAGCAGCCAGGGACTAGCGGGAGAGACGGAGACCCAGTACTTC.

This clone was recorded a few times. The rearrangement links TRBV20-1 to TRBJ2-5; 12 bases line up with TRBD2. The junction had 9 bases not matched to a gene; V was cut back by 3 bases and J by 7 bases. The CDR3 spans 15 residues. CDR1 is DFQATT, CDR2 SNEGSKA, per germline (reference sequence). Here the CDR3 reads CSASDTSGGPRTQYF. CDR3 bases: TGCAGTGCTAGTGATACTAGCGGGGGGCCTAGGACCCAGTACTTC.